One and the same sample provided the 3 T cell receptor beta chains below, sequenced in a study of blood T cell repertoires in COVID-19. Clones were read by immunoSEQ multiplex PCR, and TCRdb kept only the in-frame ones, dropping some. The sample holds 150,000 to 200,000 clones; 88% are singletons and the top ten take 4%. Sequenced input: peripheral blood. The receptors come from a woman between 25 and 40 years old with acute or convalescent COVID-19.

The chain is built from TRBV2 and TRBJ2-7, with 8 nucleotides matching TRBD2. Germline V gene lookup returns CDR1 SNHLY and CDR2 FYNNEI. The CDR3 has 14 residues. V gave up 7 bases and J gave up 6 bases; unmatched junction bases: 11. The CDR3 DNA follows: TGTGCCAGCAATGGCCTCGGGGGGGCGGCCGAGCAGTACTTC. Amino acid sequence: CASNGLGGAAEQYF.

The chain uses TRBV18 and TRBJ2-3, with D unresolved. V was pared by 5 bases and J by 4 bases, with 13 bases between. The CDR3 length is 14 residues. Germline-derived CDR1 and CDR2 are KGHSH and LQKENI. For the CDR3, the DNA is TGTGCCAGCTCAACTACGCCTCGTTCAGATACGCAGTATTTT. Translating it yields CASSTTPRSDTQYF.

The CDR3: CASGLGVTLSEQYF. Here the CDR3 DNA reads TGTGCTAGTGGTTTGGGAGTAACCCTTTCCGAGCAGTACTTC. The chain combines TRBV12-5 with TRBJ2-7; D uncertain. V lost 1 base to trimming and J lost 6 bases, with 13 bases between them. The CDR3 sequence is 14 residues long. Germline V CDR1 and CDR2: LGHNT, FRNRAP.